Listed below are T cell receptor beta chains from one sample, sequenced in a study of Graves' ophthalmopathy and Graves' hyperthyroidism. TCRdb processed the multiplex PCR reads anew with MiXCR; each CDR3 protein has one entry. The table shows over 650,000 distinct CDR3 sequences, with approximately 39% occurring only once. The sample taken for sequencing was peripheral blood. The receptors were gathered from an adult man with Graves' ophthalmopathy. Both conserved end residues are part of each CDR3. Each record gives: D gene, V gene, J gene, clone size, CDR3 DNA, CDR3 protein. A D gene is named only where the DNA matches it firmly. The size of a clone is reported for some rows only, either as once, few or many, or as a class for expanded clones.

TRBD1	TRBV9	TRBJ2-7	many	TGTGCCAGCAGCCCCGACCTGGGACAGATCTACGAGCAGTACTTC	CASSPDLGQIYEQYF
TRBD1	TRBV29-1	TRBJ2-5	NA	TGCAGCGCGAGACAGGGAAGCCTCCAAGAGACCCAGTACTTC	CSARQGSLQETQYF
TRBD1	TRBV15	TRBJ2-5	many	TGTGCCACCAGCAGACAGGGGGCAGGAGAGACCCAGTACTTC	CATSRQGAGETQYF
NA	TRBV19	TRBJ2-7	NA	TGTGCCAGCAGTTTACTGTCCGGAGCGACCCTTAAGGAGCAGTACTTC	CASSLLSGATLKEQYF
NA	TRBV3-1	TRBJ1-1	NA	TGTGCCAGCAGCCTCGCCTTCGCGGGCACTGAAGCTTTCTTT	CASSLAFAGTEAFF
TRBD2	TRBV11-1	TRBJ2-5	NA	TGTGCCAGCAGCTTTGGCAGCGGGGGGCCAGATGAGACCCAGTACTTC	CASSFGSGGPDETQYF
TRBD1	TRBV15	TRBJ2-7	NA	TGTGCCACCAGCCGGGACAGCCCTTACGAGCAGTACTTC	CATSRDSPYEQYF
NA	TRBV12-3/TRBV12-4	TRBJ1-2	many	TGTGCCAGCACCTCCGGCAGGACAGATGACTATGGCTACACCTTC	CASTSGRTDDYGYTF
NA	TRBV6-5	TRBJ1-5	many	TGTGCCAGCAGTTTCCGAACGGACCAGCATTTT	CASSFRTDQHF
TRBD1	TRBV20-1	TRBJ1-2	NA	TGCAGTGCTAGAGTCGGGATCGGGACAGGGGGGTCTAACTATGGCTACACCTTC	CSARVGIGTGGSNYGYTF
NA	TRBV19	TRBJ2-6	NA	TGTGCCAGTAGTCTACAGGGTAACTCTGGGGCCAACGTCCTGACTTTC	CASSLQGNSGANVLTF
NA	TRBV6-6	TRBJ1-1	many	TGTGCCAGCAGTTACTCGACAGCTATGAACACTGAAGCTTTCTTT	CASSYSTAMNTEAFF
TRBD1	TRBV7-9	TRBJ1-6	NA	TGTGCCAGCAGCGCCGGACAGGGGAGTGGACCCCTCCACTTT	CASSAGQGSGPLHF
NA	TRBV7-9	TRBJ1-1	many	TGTGCCAGCAGCCTCCCCCTGGCAGGCACTGAAGCTTTCTTT	CASSLPLAGTEAFF
NA	TRBV15	TRBJ2-7	NA	TGTGCCACCAGCAGAGATCCTCCTGGGGGAATGAATTACGAGCAGTACTTC	CATSRDPPGGMNYEQYF
NA	TRBV4-1	TRBJ1-4	few	TGCGCCAGCAGACCCCCGGGACGGGATAATGAAAAACTGTTTTTT	CASRPPGRDNEKLFF
NA	TRBV19	TRBJ1-6	once	TGTGCCAGTATGCAGGGAGGGCCCCTCCACTTT	CASMQGGPLHF
TRBD1	TRBV11-2	TRBJ1-6	NA	TGTGCCAGCAGCCCGTCACCGGGACAGCTAAATTCACCCCTCCACTTT	CASSPSPGQLNSPLHF
NA	TRBV2	TRBJ1-1	NA	TGTGCCAGCAGGGCAGGCGGTGCAGGACGTGAAGCTTTCTTT	CASRAGGAGREAFF
NA	TRBV6-6	TRBJ1-1	many	TGTGCCAGCAGCCGTAGACAGACGAACACTGAAGCTTTCTTT	CASSRRQTNTEAFF
NA	TRBV12-3/TRBV12-4	TRBJ1-4	NA	TGTGCCAGCAGTTACGGTTTCGGGATCACTGTACTACTGTTTTTT	CASSYGFGITVLLFF
TRBD1	TRBV24-1	TRBJ1-5	NA	TGTGCCACCAGTGATAGCGGGACAGGGCAAGAGCATTTT	CATSDSGTGQEHF
NA	TRBV7-2	TRBJ1-5	NA	TGTGCCAGCAGTCCCGGGGGGGGGGTTTTCCACCAGCCCCAGCATTTT	CASSPGGGVFHQPQHF
NA	TRBV29-1	TRBJ2-2	many	TGCAGCGTTGGTGGCAGGGGGGATGTCACCGGGGAGCTGTTTTTT	CSVGGRGDVTGELFF
TRBD1	TRBV15	TRBJ1-4	NA	TGTGCCACACGACAGGGGCGGGAAAAACTGTTTTTT	CATRQGREKLFF
NA	TRBV12-3/TRBV12-4	TRBJ1-2	many	TGTGCCAGCAGTTTGGTAGGAGGGATAGCTAACTATGGCTACACCTTC	CASSLVGGIANYGYTF
TRBD1	TRBV10-3	TRBJ1-5	NA	TGTGCCAGCAGCCAAGATCGGACAGGGAGCAATCAGCCCCAGCATTTT	CASSQDRTGSNQPQHF
NA	TRBV7-6	TRBJ2-7	NA	TGTGCCTTCAGCTCCTACGAGCAGTACTTC	CAFSSYEQYF
NA	TRBV11-2	TRBJ2-5	NA	TGTGCCAGCAGCTTAGGACTACCGGGGGCTATGAAGACCCAGTACTTC	CASSLGLPGAMKTQYF